Listed below are T cell receptor beta chains from one sample, sequenced in a study of PD-1 blockade in classical Hodgkin lymphoma. Profiling relied on immunoSEQ multiplex PCR, and the TCRdb table lists in-frame clones only, not all of them. The sample contains roughly 20,000 clones, more than 80% of which appear only once. The specimen comprised peripheral blood mononuclear cells (PBMCs), sampled before the fourth cycle of nivolumab. The origin of the receptors is a human donor with classical Hodgkin lymphoma. Each CDR3 is given without its conserved first and last residue. The order of the fields is CDR3 protein, V gene, CDR3 length, J gene.

CDR3: ASSLSTLLYEQY
V: TRBV27
length: 12
J: TRBJ2-7

CDR3: ASSWGQVNQPQH
V: TRBV5-5
length: 12
J: TRBJ1-5

CDR3: ASSLGANTEAF
V: TRBV7-6
length: 11
J: TRBJ1-1

CDR3: ASSLTHRERAYEQY
V: TRBV7-3
length: 14
J: NA

CDR3: ASSQATTNEKLF
V: TRBV2
length: 12
J: TRBJ1-4

CDR3: ASSLGIQRGPKETQY
V: TRBV7-2
length: 15
J: TRBJ2-5

CDR3: ASAHSRELNEQY
V: TRBV6-5
length: 12
J: TRBJ2-7

CDR3: ASRMDSSYNEQF
V: TRBV2
length: 12
J: TRBJ2-1

CDR3: AISEQGGTDTQY
V: TRBV10-3
length: 12
J: TRBJ2-3

CDR3: ASSQGAGELF
V: TRBV6-4
length: 10
J: TRBJ2-2

CDR3: ASSYDTSGSYNEQF
V: TRBV6-5
length: 14
J: TRBJ2-1

CDR3: ASSLASGTGFYEQY
V: TRBV13
length: 14
J: TRBJ2-7

CDR3: ASSFLGGHTGELF
V: TRBV27
length: 13
J: TRBJ2-2

CDR3: ASSHPLSSYNEQF
V: TRBV4-1
length: 13
J: TRBJ2-1

CDR3: ASSRRGSGAPGEQF
V: TRBV11-2
length: 14
J: TRBJ2-1

CDR3: ASSLVGYGYT
V: TRBV7-9
length: 10
J: TRBJ1-2

CDR3: ASSLRATGNNEQF
V: TRBV5-1
length: 13
J: TRBJ2-1

CDR3: ASTGRYEQY
V: TRBV2
length: 9
J: TRBJ2-7

CDR3: SVTSTDTQY
V: TRBV29-1
length: 9
J: TRBJ2-3

CDR3: ASSLDGAGVVYEQF
V: TRBV7-2
length: 14
J: TRBJ2-1

CDR3: ASRVIGNTIY
V: TRBV28
length: 10
J: TRBJ1-3

CDR3: ASSLGNGLLHNEQF
V: TRBV7-6
length: 14
J: TRBJ2-1

CDR3: ASSVVGWGDGYT
V: TRBV9
length: 12
J: TRBJ1-2

CDR3: ASSAVGSYEQY
V: TRBV6-5
length: 11
J: TRBJ2-7

CDR3: ASSLSGQGNTEAF
V: TRBV5-1
length: 13
J: TRBJ1-1

CDR3: ASSYPLGRAYNEQF
V: TRBV6-6
length: 14
J: TRBJ2-1

CDR3: ASSPSYRVAGTEAF
V: TRBV7-9
length: 14
J: TRBJ1-1

CDR3: ASRRDTGELF
V: TRBV27
length: 10
J: TRBJ2-2

CDR3: ASSPPGQGHYEQY
V: TRBV18
length: 13
J: TRBJ2-7

CDR3: AWSTTKETQY
V: TRBV30
length: 10
J: TRBJ2-5

CDR3: ASTPRTSGKGNEQF
V: TRBV9
length: 14
J: TRBJ2-1

CDR3: ASSLEDRLYTEAF
V: TRBV5-1
length: 13
J: TRBJ1-1

CDR3: ASSLFFSSGNTIY
V: TRBV7-9
length: 13
J: TRBJ1-3

CDR3: ASSQASGQDYEKLF
V: TRBV4-2
length: 14
J: TRBJ1-4

CDR3: AISVQGFPYNEQF
V: TRBV10-3
length: 13
J: TRBJ2-1

CDR3: ASSPDRDSLALH
V: TRBV7-8
length: 12
J: TRBJ1-6

CDR3: ASSNGIAEAF
V: TRBV19
length: 10
J: TRBJ1-1

CDR3: AGTAGTDSSRQY
V: TRBV2
length: 12
J: TRBJ2-7

CDR3: ASSLGDSYNEQF
V: TRBV5-1
length: 12
J: TRBJ2-1

CDR3: ASSPRTGGWTDTQY
V: TRBV28
length: 14
J: TRBJ2-3

CDR3: ASSYSRGRAF
V: TRBV6-6
length: 10
J: TRBJ1-1

CDR3: ASSDPGQSYEQY
V: TRBV6-1
length: 12
J: TRBJ2-7

CDR3: ASSEHGDSGNTIY
V: TRBV9
length: 13
J: TRBJ1-3

CDR3: AWRRGGGETQY
V: TRBV30
length: 11
J: TRBJ2-5

CDR3: ASSLSGVAETQY
V: TRBV9
length: 12
J: TRBJ2-5